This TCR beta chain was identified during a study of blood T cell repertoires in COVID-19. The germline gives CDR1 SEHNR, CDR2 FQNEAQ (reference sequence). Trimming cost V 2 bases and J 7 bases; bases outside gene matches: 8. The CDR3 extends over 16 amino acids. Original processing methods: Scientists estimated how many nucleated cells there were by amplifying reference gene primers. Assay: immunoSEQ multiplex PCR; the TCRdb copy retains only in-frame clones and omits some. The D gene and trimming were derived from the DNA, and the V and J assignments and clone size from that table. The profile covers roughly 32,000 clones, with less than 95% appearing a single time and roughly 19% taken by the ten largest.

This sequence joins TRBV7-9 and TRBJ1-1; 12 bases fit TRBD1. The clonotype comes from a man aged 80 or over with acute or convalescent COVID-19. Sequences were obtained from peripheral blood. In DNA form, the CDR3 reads TGTGCCAGCAGCTTACTACCGGGACAGGGGGCGGGTGAAGCTTTCTTT. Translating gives CASSLLPGQGAGEAFF.